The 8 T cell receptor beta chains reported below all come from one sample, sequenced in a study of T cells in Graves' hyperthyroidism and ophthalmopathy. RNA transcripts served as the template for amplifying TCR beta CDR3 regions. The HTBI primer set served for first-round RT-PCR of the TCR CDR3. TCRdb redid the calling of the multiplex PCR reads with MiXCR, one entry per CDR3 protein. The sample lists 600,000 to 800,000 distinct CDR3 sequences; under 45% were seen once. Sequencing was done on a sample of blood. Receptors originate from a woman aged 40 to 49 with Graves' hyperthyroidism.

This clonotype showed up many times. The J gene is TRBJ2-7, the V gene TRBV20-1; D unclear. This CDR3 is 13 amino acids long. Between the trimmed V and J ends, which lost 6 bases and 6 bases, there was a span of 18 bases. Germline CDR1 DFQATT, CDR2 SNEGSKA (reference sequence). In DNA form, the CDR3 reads TGCAGTGCCCCCCGCCCTCCGGGCCTCGAGCAGTACTTC. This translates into CSAPRPPGLEQYF.

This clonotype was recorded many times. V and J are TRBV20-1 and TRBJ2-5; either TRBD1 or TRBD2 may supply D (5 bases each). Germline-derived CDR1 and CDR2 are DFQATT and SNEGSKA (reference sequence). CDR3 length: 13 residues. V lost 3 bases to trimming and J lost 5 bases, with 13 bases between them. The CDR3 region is CSASFEGLETQYF. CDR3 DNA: TGCAGTGCTAGTTTCGAGGGGCTGGAGACCCAGTACTTC.

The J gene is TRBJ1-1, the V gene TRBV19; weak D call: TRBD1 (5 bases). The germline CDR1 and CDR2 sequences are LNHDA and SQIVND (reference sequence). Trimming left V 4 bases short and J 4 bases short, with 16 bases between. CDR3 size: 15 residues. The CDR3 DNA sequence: TGTGCCAGTAGTACAGGGCCCATGATGGGCACTGAAGCTTTCTTT. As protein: CASSTGPMMGTEAFF. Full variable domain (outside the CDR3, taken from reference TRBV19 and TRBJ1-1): DGGITQSPKYLFRKEGQNVTLSCEQNLNHDAMYWYRQDPGQGLRLIYYSQIVNDFQKGDIAEGYSVSREKKESFPLTVTSAQKNPTAFYLCASSTGPMMGTEAFFGQGTRLTVV.

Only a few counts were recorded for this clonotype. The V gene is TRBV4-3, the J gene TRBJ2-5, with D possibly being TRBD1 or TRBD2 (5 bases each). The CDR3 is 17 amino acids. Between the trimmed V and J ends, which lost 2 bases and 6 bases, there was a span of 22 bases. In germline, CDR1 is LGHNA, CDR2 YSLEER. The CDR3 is CASSQTLIRPGLKTQYF. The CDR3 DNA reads TGCGCCAGCAGCCAAACGCTAATCCGGCCGGGGCTTAAGACCCAGTACTTC.

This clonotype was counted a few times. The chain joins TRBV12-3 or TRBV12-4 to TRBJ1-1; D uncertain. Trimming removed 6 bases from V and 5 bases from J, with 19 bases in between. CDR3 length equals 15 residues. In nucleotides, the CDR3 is TGTGCCAGCAGCCTTATCCGCTGGATGGAAACTGAAGCTTTCTTT. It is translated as CASSLIRWMETEAFF.

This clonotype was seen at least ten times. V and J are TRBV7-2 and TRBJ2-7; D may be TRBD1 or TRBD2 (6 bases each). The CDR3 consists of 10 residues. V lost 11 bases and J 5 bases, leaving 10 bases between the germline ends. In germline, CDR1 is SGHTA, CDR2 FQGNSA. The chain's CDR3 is CASGGHEQYF. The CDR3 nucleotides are TGTGCCTCCGGGGGCCACGAGCAGTACTTC.

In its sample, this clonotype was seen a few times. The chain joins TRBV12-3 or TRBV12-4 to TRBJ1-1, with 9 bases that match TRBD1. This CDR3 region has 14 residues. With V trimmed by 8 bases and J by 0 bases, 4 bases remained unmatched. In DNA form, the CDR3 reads TGTGCCAGCCTTGGGACAGGGTTGAACACTGAAGCTTTCTTT. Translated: CASLGTGLNTEAFF.

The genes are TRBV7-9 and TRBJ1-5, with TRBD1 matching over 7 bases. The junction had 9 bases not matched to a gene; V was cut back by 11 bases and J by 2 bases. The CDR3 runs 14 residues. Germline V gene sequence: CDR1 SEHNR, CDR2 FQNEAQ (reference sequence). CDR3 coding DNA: TGTGCCTGGTCAGGACAGGCGGGCAATCAGCCCCAGCATTTT. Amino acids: CAWSGQAGNQPQHF. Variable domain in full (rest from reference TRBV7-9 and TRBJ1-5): DTGVSQNPRHKITKRGQNVTFRCDPISEHNRLYWYRQTLGQGPEFLTYFQNEAQLEKSRLLSDRFSAERPKGSFSTLEIQRTEQGDSAMYLCAWSGQAGNQPQHFGDGTRLSIL.